The 27 T cell receptor beta chains reported below all come from one sample, sequenced in a study of human T cells and chemical hapten exposure. TCRdb independently ran MiXCR on the RACE reads; one entry per CDR3 protein. The sample holds 350,000 to 450,000 distinct CDR3 sequences, roughly 5% seen once. Documented time point: pre-sensitization, week 0. As for treatment: therapeutic diphenylcyclopropenone sensitization with weekly scalp DPC. This material consisted of whole blood, taken in connection with sensitization to the hapten diphenylcyclopropenone (DPC). The receptors here all came from a woman aged 50 to 60 with alopecia areata. Some clones in this sample may be carry-over from other donors' samples.

This clonotype was counted at least ten times. The chain carries TRBV27 and TRBJ2-6; D gene ambiguous. V lost 7 bases and J 0 bases, leaving 4 bases between the germline ends. CDR1 MNHEY and CDR2 SMNVEV come from the germline V gene (reference sequence). CDR3 size: 13 residues. CDR3 sequence reads: CASTPSGANVLTF. In DNA, the CDR3 is TGTGCCAGCACCCCCTCTGGGGCCAACGTCCTGACTTTC.

This clonotype was counted at least ten times. The chain recombines TRBV12-3 or TRBV12-4 with TRBJ1-6; 10 nucleotides match TRBD1. After removal of 5 bases from V and 10 bases from J, the junction contained 5 bases not matched to a gene. The CDR3 length is 14 residues. Written as DNA, the CDR3 is TGTGCCAGCAGTACGACAGGGGGCTGGTCACCCCTCCACTTT. Its protein is CASSTTGGWSPLHF.

The sample holds a few counts of this clonotype. This chain uses TRBV9 with TRBJ1-5, with D hard to call. This CDR3 contains 16 residues. Germline loops: CDR1 SGDLS, CDR2 YYNGEE. Trimming stripped 4 bases from V and 2 bases from J, with 16 bases between. CDR3 nucleotides: TGTGCCAGCAGCCTAAAGGACGGAGTGGGCAATCAGCCCCAGCATTTT. Translation: CASSLKDGVGNQPQHF.

The table lists this clonotype with many counts. The chain joins TRBV5-5 to TRBJ1-1; TRBD1 matches 8 bases. In germline, CDR1 is SGHKS, CDR2 YYEKEE (reference sequence). CDR3 length equals 13 residues. V trimming: 5 bases; J trimming: 11 bases; junction bases outside the gene matches: 11. CDR3 amino acids: CASSSDRAIEAFF. CDR3 nucleotides: TGTGCCAGCAGTTCGGACAGGGCAATTGAGGCTTTCTTT.

This clonotype was seen only a few times. The chain couples TRBV2 to TRBJ2-3; D gene unclear. V was shortened by 1 base and J by 3 bases, with 17 bases between the two germline ends. Germline loops: CDR1 SNHLY, CDR2 FYNNEI. There are 17 residues in the CDR3. CDR3 protein: CASSEVPPLIQTDTQYF. The CDR3 DNA sequence: TGTGCCAGCAGTGAAGTTCCCCCCCTAATCCAGACAGATACGCAGTATTTT.

This clonotype was detected only a few times. The chain is built from TRBV4-3 and TRBJ2-7, with TRBD1 matching 9 bases. Germline V CDR1 and CDR2: LGHNA, YSLEER. The CDR3 is 13 residues long. V shed 3 bases and J 6 bases; nucleotides not matched to a gene: 3. CDR3 nucleotide sequence: TGCGCCAGCAGCCAGAGGACAGGGGCCGAGCAGTACTTC. It specifies CASSQRTGAEQYF.

At least ten counts were recorded for this clonotype. The chain recombines TRBV12-3 or TRBV12-4 with TRBJ1-2; D not resolved. Trimming left V 3 bases short and J 0 bases short, with 8 bases between. The CDR3 has 14 residues. The CDR3 here is CASSFGRANYGYTF. In DNA, the CDR3 is TGTGCCAGCAGTTTTGGCAGAGCTAACTATGGCTACACCTTC.

Many counts were recorded for this clonotype. CDR3 loop: CASSYGEQVGKTQYF. DNA of the CDR3: TGTGCCAGCAGTTACGGAGAGCAGGTCGGGAAGACCCAGTACTTC. V and J are TRBV6-6 and TRBJ2-5; TRBD2 might be the D (5 bases). The CDR3 is 15 amino acids. The germline gives CDR1 MNHNY, CDR2 SVGAGI (reference sequence). The V end was cut by 2 bases, the J end by 6 bases, with 16 bases between.

This clonotype was recorded a few times. This chain uses TRBV3-1 with TRBJ1-2; TRBD1 aligns across 11 bases. CDR3 length equals 13 residues. The V gene end was trimmed by 10 bases and the J gene end by 5 bases; junction bases not matched to a gene: 6. Germline V lookup: CDR1 LGHDT, CDR2 YNNKEL (reference sequence). This CDR3 is CATLGQGVYGYTF. CDR3 bases: TGTGCCACCTTGGGACAGGGGGTTTATGGCTACACCTTC.

The sample holds many counts of this clonotype. The chain joins TRBV29-1 to TRBJ2-7; no reliable D call. The CDR3 length is 14 residues. Trimming removed 4 bases from V and 2 bases from J, with 15 bases in between. The germline V gene encodes CDR1 SQVTM and CDR2 ANQGSEA. CDR3 nucleotides: TGCAGCGTTGCTTTGTCCACTCCTACCTACGAGCAGTACTTC. Amino acid sequence: CSVALSTPTYEQYF.

This clonotype has ten or more counts. The chain is built from TRBV18 and TRBJ1-6; TRBD1 matches at 9 bases. V trimming: 8 bases; J trimming: 7 bases; junction bases outside the gene matches: 6. Germline assignment: CDR1 KGHSH and CDR2 LQKENI. The CDR3 loop spans 14 amino acids. As DNA, the CDR3 is TGTGCCAGCAGCCCCGGACAGGGGAATTCACCCCTCCACTTT. Residues: CASSPGQGNSPLHF.

This clonotype occurred many times. This chain uses TRBV12-3 or TRBV12-4 with TRBJ1-4, with a possible D match to TRBD1 (5 bases). Trimming stripped 4 bases from V and 3 bases from J, with 12 bases between. The CDR3 is 15 residues long. The chain's CDR3 is CASSWAGGSNEKLFF. In DNA form, the CDR3 reads TGTGCCAGCAGTTGGGCGGGGGGATCTAATGAAAAACTGTTTTTT.

This clonotype showed up many times. CDR3 region: CASSYGSGSIYNEQFF. The DNA for the CDR3 is TGTGCCAGCAGTTATGGTAGCGGGAGTATCTACAATGAGCAGTTCTTC. The V gene is TRBV6-2 or TRBV6-3, the J gene TRBJ2-1; 9 bases align to TRBD2. CDR1 is MNHEY, CDR2 SVGEGT, per germline. The CDR3 sequence is 16 residues long. Losses at the gene ends were 3 bases for V and 3 bases for J; bases not matched to a gene: 6.

This clonotype showed up many times. The V gene is TRBV18, the J gene TRBJ1-2; TRBD1 might be the D (6 bases). CDR1 and CDR2 (germline): KGHSH, LQKENI. The CDR3 has 13 amino acids. The V end was cut by 3 bases, the J end by 6 bases, with 11 bases between. This CDR3 reads CASSPEQGHGYTF. The CDR3 DNA sequence: TGTGCCAGCTCACCTGAACAGGGTCATGGCTACACCTTC.

This clonotype was recorded at least ten times. V and J are TRBV11-2 and TRBJ2-7; 8 bases align to TRBD1. This CDR3 comprises 15 residues. Germline CDR1 is SGHAT and CDR2 is FQNNGV. V lost 4 bases and J lost 5; bases outside the gene matches: 10. The CDR3 reads CASSSPATGGNEQYF. CDR3 coding DNA: TGTGCCAGCAGCTCACCCGCCACAGGGGGGAACGAGCAGTACTTC.

This clonotype was seen ten or more times. The chain recombines TRBV20-1 with TRBJ1-1; TRBD1 agrees at 10 bases. From germline, CDR1 is DFQATT and CDR2 SNEGSKA (reference sequence). This CDR3 is 15 amino acids long. V dropped 5 bases and J dropped 3; count of bases not matched to a gene: 9. The DNA of the CDR3 is TGCAGTGCTGACCCCGGGACAGGGGAGGACACTGAAGCTTTCTTT. Translated, it gives CSADPGTGEDTEAFF.

The rearrangement joins TRBV10-3 to TRBJ2-3; a possible D gene is TRBD2 (6 bases). Looked up from germline, CDR1 is ENHRY and CDR2 is SYGVKD. The V and J ends lost 6 bases and 0 bases respectively, with 10 bases between them. The CDR3 covers 14 residues. For the CDR3, the DNA is TGTGCCATCAGGGACTACTCTAGCACAGATACGCAGTATTTT. It yields the protein CAIRDYSSTDTQYF.

The table lists this clonotype with many counts. J is TRBJ2-3 and V is TRBV30; no reliable D call. The CDR3 is made up of 12 amino acids. V shed 2 bases and J shed 5 bases, with 8 bases lying between them. Germline V gives CDR1 GTSNPN, CDR2 SVGIG (reference sequence). The CDR3, as DNA: TGTGCCTGGAGTCATATGGGAGATACGCAGTATTTT. It translates to CAWSHMGDTQYF.

This clonotype was counted between two and nine times. V usage is TRBV29-1 and J usage is TRBJ2-7, with D perhaps TRBD2 (6 bases). The CDR3 contains 12 residues. V lost 4 bases to trimming and J lost 6 bases, with 13 bases between them. The germline CDR1 and CDR2 sequences are SQVTM and ANQGSEA. This CDR3 is CSVGTTRGEQYF. In DNA, the CDR3 is TGCAGCGTTGGGACTACCCGGGGCGAGCAGTACTTC.

This clonotype was seen a handful of times. V gene TRBV10-3 combines with J gene TRBJ1-1; no clear D gene. The CDR3 is 13 amino acids. Looked up from germline, CDR1 is ENHRY and CDR2 is SYGVKD. V was cut by 10 bases and J by 4 bases, with 16 bases left in between. The CDR3 coding sequence is TGTGCCACAGGCGGGAATGAGGGCACTGAAGCTTTCTTT. It encodes CATGGNEGTEAFF.

As to this clonotype: Just one base apart from a much larger clone, this may be a read error. The chain employs TRBV6-1 and TRBJ2-3; tentative D call: TRBD2 (6 bases). The ends were cut back, 1 base at V and 11 bases at J, with 16 bases in the middle. CDR1 is MNHNS, CDR2 SASEGT, per germline. The CDR3 extends over 14 amino acids. CDR3 coding DNA: TGTGCCAGCAGTGAAGTAGCGGCCCACAATATGCAGTATTTT. Amino acid sequence: CASSEVAAHNMQYF.

This clonotype was found many times. The rearrangement joins TRBV5-1 to TRBJ1-1; D might be TRBD1 (6 bases). This CDR3 contains 14 residues. V lost 0 bases, J lost 4 bases, and 10 bases lay in between. From germline, CDR1 is SGHRS and CDR2 YFSETQ. In DNA form, the CDR3 reads TGCGCCAGCAGCTTGGTGGGCAGGGGCACTGAAGCTTTCTTT. Translation: CASSLVGRGTEAFF.

This clonotype appeared a few times. The chain is built from TRBV7-2 and TRBJ2-3; D unresolved. Trimming shortened V by 7 bases and J by 6 bases, and 11 bases separated the two germline ends. Germline CDR1 reads SGHTA; CDR2 reads FQGNSA. The length of the CDR3 is 12 residues. Here the CDR3 DNA reads TGTGCCAGCAACACCCCGAGGGATACGCAGTATTTT. Translation gives CASNTPRDTQYF.

This clonotype was found many times. The J gene is TRBJ2-3, the V gene TRBV6-5, with 7 bases aligning to TRBD2. Germline V gives CDR1 MNHEY, CDR2 SVGAGI. The CDR3 has 15 amino acids. Trimming removed 7 bases from V and 2 bases from J; junction bases left unmatched: 9. CDR3 in amino acids: CASTLRSGTTDTQYF. Written as DNA, the CDR3 is TGTGCCAGCACCCTAAGGAGCGGGACCACAGATACGCAGTATTTT.

This clonotype was seen more than once but under ten times. The genes are TRBV15 and TRBJ2-3; the D gene is possibly TRBD1 (6 bases). Germline V CDR1 and CDR2: LNHNV, YYDKDF (reference sequence). The CDR3 extends over 18 amino acids. The V end was cut by 3 bases, the J end by 0 bases, with 19 bases between. The CDR3 reads CATSSADRSHYSTDTQYF. The CDR3 DNA reads as TGTGCCACCAGCAGCGCCGACAGGAGCCACTATAGCACAGATACGCAGTATTTT.

V is TRBV5-5 and J is TRBJ1-5; D gene ambiguous. The ends were cut back, 0 bases at V and 1 base at J, with 8 bases in the middle. Germline V gene data show CDR1 as SGHKS and CDR2 as YYEKEE (reference sequence). The CDR3 loop spans 15 amino acids. The CDR3 is CASSLAAGSNQPQHF. In nucleotides, the CDR3 is TGTGCCAGCAGCTTGGCCGCAGGCAGCAATCAGCCCCAGCATTTT.

There are many counts of this clonotype. The genes are TRBV20-1 and TRBJ2-1; TRBD2 agrees at 7 bases. The CDR3 length is 13 residues. V lost 5 bases to trimming and J lost 6 bases; unmatched junction nucleotides: 7. The germline gives CDR1 DFQATT, CDR2 SNEGSKA (reference sequence). Written as DNA, the CDR3 is TGCAGTGCTTATATTGGGGGGGGCAATGAGCAGTTCTTC. It translates to CSAYIGGGNEQFF.